This T cell receptor beta chain is drawn from a study of shared clonotypes between healthy human individuals. Findings and limits, study-wide: The donor pool, a small one, limited the genetic and exposure-history diversity represented. Among donors, sharing of clonotypes was expected to be affected by sequencing depth.

The assay was immunoSEQ multiplex PCR, and TCRdb's table has in-frame clones only and misses some. The sample carries about 2.4 million clones, over 85% recorded once. Germline V gene data show CDR1 as SGDLS and CDR2 as YYNGEE. There are 17 residues in the CDR3. J gave up 0 bases and V 4 bases, and 7 bases lay outside the gene matches. Note on this clone: The antigen remains unidentified.

The sequencing input was naive CD4+ T cells from PBMCs. Subset given: CD45RA+ positively selected. The TCR originated in a man younger than 30 in good health. Some clones in this sample may be carry-over from other donors' samples. The chain uses TRBV9 and TRBJ2-6; 7 nucleotides agree with TRBD1. The CDR3 protein is CASSLDDRASGANVLTF. CDR3 DNA sequence: TGTGCCAGCAGCCTTGATGACAGGGCCTCTGGGGCCAACGTCCTGACTTTC.